Each of the 27 T cell receptor beta chains below was sequenced from the same sample in a study of cytomegalovirus exposure and HLA in healthy donors. Use of 60 Vbeta and 13 Jbeta primers characterized the PCR. This table comes from immunoSEQ multiplex PCR, and its TCRdb copy is limited to in-frame clones, with some not included. This table holds 95,000 to 100,000 clones, approximately 76% found once. The sequencing input was PBMCs. Receptors were obtained from a man aged 40-49 years in good health and CMV-seronegative.

V is TRBV7-9 and J is TRBJ1-2; D gene uncertain. CDR1 is SEHNR, CDR2 FQNEAQ, per germline (reference sequence). V was clipped by 1 base and J by 9 bases, with 9 bases between them. The CDR3 length is 12 residues. The DNA for the CDR3 is TGTGCCAGCAGCTTAGTGACCAGGCGCTACACCTTC. Its translation is CASSLVTRRYTF. Together with reference TRBV7-9 and TRBJ1-2, the CDR3 gives the full variable domain: DTGVSQNPRHKITKRGQNVTFRCDPISEHNRLYWYRQTLGQGPEFLTYFQNEAQLEKSRLLSDRFSAERPKGSFSTLEIQRTEQGDSAMYLCASSLVTRRYTFGSGTRLTVV.

The CDR3 bases are TGTGCCAGCAGCTTCCAGGGGGCTAATTCACCCCTCCACTTT. Translation: CASSFQGANSPLHF. This chain connects TRBV7-8 to TRBJ1-6; 8 bases line up with TRBD1. Germline lookup yields CDR1 SGHVS and CDR2 FQNEAQ. V lost 3 bases and J lost 6; bases outside the gene matches: 1. The length of the CDR3 is 14 residues. The full variable domain, its missing parts supplied by reference TRBV7-8 and TRBJ1-6, is GAGVSQSPRYKVAKRGQDVALRCDPISGHVSLFWYQQALGQGPEFLTYFQNEAQLDKSGLPSDRFFAERPEGSVSTLKIQRTQQEDSAVYLCASSFQGANSPLHFGNGTRLTVT.

The chain has TRBV6-5 and TRBJ2-2; D is ambiguous. Per the germline V gene, CDR1 is MNHEY and CDR2 is SVGAGI. This CDR3 region has 15 residues. Trimming removed 6 bases at V and 4 bases at J, with 15 bases between. CDR3 nucleotides: TGTGCCAGCAGCCAACCGCGTGAACTCACCGGGGAGCTGTTTTTT. Translating it yields CASSQPRELTGELFF.

The rearrangement uses TRBV7-9 and TRBJ1-1; D gene ambiguous. The V and J ends lost 1 base and 1 base respectively, with 7 bases between them. There are 14 residues in the CDR3. Germline V gives CDR1 SEHNR, CDR2 FQNEAQ (reference sequence). The CDR3 DNA reads as TGTGCCAGCAGCTTAGTCAGACAGAACACTGAAGCTTTCTTT. This translates into CASSLVRQNTEAFF.

The chain employs TRBV19 and TRBJ2-6, with 8 bases matching TRBD1. Trimming took 7 bases from V and 0 from J; bases not matched to a gene: 5. Germline assignment: CDR1 LNHDA and CDR2 SQIVND (reference sequence). The length of the CDR3 is 16 residues. CDR3 protein: CASTQGVRSGANVLTF. CDR3 DNA sequence: TGTGCCAGTACACAGGGGGTCCGCTCTGGGGCCAACGTCCTGACTTTC.

The rearrangement joins TRBV5-1 to TRBJ2-1, with D possibly matching TRBD2 (5 bases). Per germline, CDR1 SGHRS and CDR2 YFSETQ. The CDR3 runs to 12 residues. V was shortened by 4 bases and J by 9 bases, with 11 bases between the two germline ends. The CDR3 here is CASSAYRGEQFF. In nucleotides, the CDR3 is TGCGCCAGCAGCGCTTATCGGGGTGAGCAGTTCTTC.

The rearrangement uses TRBV5-6 and TRBJ2-1; 11 bases map to TRBD2. Germline V gives CDR1 SGHDT, CDR2 YYEEEE. This CDR3 region has 15 residues. Losses at the gene ends were 3 bases for V and 6 bases for J; bases not matched to a gene: 5. The chain's CDR3 is CASSSGLAEINEQFF. DNA for the CDR3: TGTGCCAGCAGCTCGGGACTAGCGGAGATCAATGAGCAGTTCTTC.

This rearrangement joins TRBV5-6 to TRBJ1-1, with D perhaps matching TRBD1 (6 bases). The CDR3 runs 12 residues. Germline V gene data show CDR1 as SGHDT and CDR2 as YYEEEE. The V end lost 3 bases, the J end lost 9 bases, and 12 bases lay between the germline ends. The CDR3 here is CASSYRTVKAFF. DNA of the CDR3: TGTGCCAGCAGCTACAGGACAGTTAAAGCTTTCTTT.

The chain employs TRBV7-2 and TRBJ2-7, with D perhaps TRBD2 (6 bases). The V end lost 5 bases, the J end lost 7 bases, and 21 bases lay between the germline ends. CDR3 length: 15 residues. Germline CDR1 and CDR2: SGHTA and FQGNSA. This chain's CDR3 is CASSPLLAPGREQYF. The CDR3 nucleotides are TGTGCCAGCAGCCCGCTCCTAGCGCCGGGTAGGGAGCAGTACTTC.

The V call is TRBV19, the J call TRBJ1-2; D is undetermined. Germline V lookup: CDR1 LNHDA, CDR2 SQIVND (reference sequence). The V end was cut by 3 bases, the J end by 5 bases, with 7 bases between. The CDR3 is made up of 12 amino acids. The CDR3 reads CASSMRLYGYTF. As DNA, the CDR3 is TGTGCCAGTAGTATGAGACTTTATGGCTACACCTTC.

This rearrangement joins TRBV7-9 to TRBJ1-5, with D perhaps TRBD1 (5 bases). V was shortened by 0 bases and J by 4 bases, with 10 bases between the two germline ends. The length of the CDR3 is 15 residues. Germline V gene data show CDR1 as SEHNR and CDR2 as FQNEAQ (reference sequence). CDR3 loop: CASSLAAGPNQPQHF. The CDR3 DNA reads as TGTGCCAGCAGCTTAGCGGCAGGGCCTAATCAGCCCCAGCATTTT.

V gene TRBV19 combines with J gene TRBJ1-1, with a tentative D call TRBD1 (5 bases). The CDR3 has 15 amino acids. In germline, CDR1 is LNHDA, CDR2 SQIVND (reference sequence). Trimming pared 4 bases from V and 5 bases from J, leaving 17 bases between. The CDR3 DNA follows: TGTGCCAGTAGTACAGGACACTCCTATGGGACTGAAGCTTTCTTT. This encodes CASSTGHSYGTEAFF. The full variable domain, completed using reference TRBV19 and TRBJ1-1, is DGGITQSPKYLFRKEGQNVTLSCEQNLNHDAMYWYRQDPGQGLRLIYYSQIVNDFQKGDIAEGYSVSREKKESFPLTVTSAQKNPTAFYLCASSTGHSYGTEAFFGQGTRLTVV.

The rearrangement joins TRBV4-2 to TRBJ2-2; 8 nucleotides agree with TRBD1. V was clipped by 6 bases and J by 0 bases; unmatched bases: 9. The CDR3 contains 17 residues. CDR1 is LGHNA and CDR2 is YNFKEQ in the germline V gene. The CDR3 is CASRGFRGPANTGELFF. The CDR3 coding sequence is TGTGCCAGCAGAGGTTTCAGGGGGCCCGCGAACACCGGGGAGCTGTTTTTT.

The CDR3: CASSIAGASYEQYF. The DNA of the CDR3 is TGTGCCAGTAGTATAGCAGGGGCCAGCTACGAGCAGTACTTC. The rearrangement joins TRBV19 to TRBJ2-7; D might be TRBD1 (6 bases). Germline V gene lookup returns CDR1 LNHDA and CDR2 SQIVND (reference sequence). V was shortened by 1 base and J by 3 bases, with 10 bases between the two germline ends. The CDR3 extends over 14 amino acids.

The chain has TRBV9 and TRBJ2-3; 7 bases are a match to TRBD1. The V gene's germline CDR1 is SGDLS and CDR2 YYNGEE. This CDR3 comprises 17 residues. V was pared by 3 bases and J by 0 bases, with 10 bases of the junction left unmatched. CDR3 residues: CASSDTSGGPSTDTQYF. The CDR3 coding sequence is TGTGCCAGCAGCGACACCTCAGGGGGTCCTAGCACAGATACGCAGTATTTT.

J is TRBJ2-3 and V is TRBV7-3, with 9 bases identical to TRBD2. V lost 4 bases, J lost 4 bases, and 3 bases stayed unmatched. Germline CDR1 SGHTA, CDR2 FQGTGA. The CDR3 loop spans 14 amino acids. The CDR3: CASSSGLAPDTQYF. The CDR3 DNA is TGTGCCAGCAGCTCAGGACTAGCGCCAGATACGCAGTATTTT.

The chain links TRBV29-1 to TRBJ1-1; D remains unclear. The V end was cut by 5 bases, the J end by 4 bases, with 8 bases between. The CDR3 has 11 residues. Germline CDR1 SQVTM, CDR2 ANQGSEA. CDR3 protein: CSVSEGTEAFF. The DNA of the CDR3 is TGCAGCGTTTCAGAGGGCACTGAAGCTTTCTTT.

V gene TRBV7-3 combines with J gene TRBJ2-1; 7 bases are a match to TRBD2. After removal of 5 bases from V and 5 bases from J, the junction contained 6 bases not matched to a gene. The CDR3 loop spans 14 amino acids. Germline CDR1 reads SGHTA; CDR2 reads FQGTGA. The CDR3 nucleotides are TGTGCCAGCAGCCGAGCGGGACCCAACAATGAGCAGTTCTTC. The encoded protein is CASSRAGPNNEQFF.

The chain carries TRBV5-1 and TRBJ2-5; 9 bases line up with TRBD1. This CDR3 region has 14 residues. Germline assignment: CDR1 SGHRS and CDR2 YFSETQ. V lost 3 bases, J lost 2 bases, and 2 bases stayed unmatched. The CDR3: CASSSGQGQETQYF. The CDR3 DNA reads as TGCGCCAGCAGCTCTGGACAGGGGCAAGAGACCCAGTACTTC.

The chain combines TRBV28 with TRBJ2-6; D might be TRBD1 (5 bases). Germline CDR1 and CDR2: MDHEN and SYDVKM. The germline V and J ends were trimmed by 5 bases and 1 base, with 9 bases remaining between them. The CDR3 runs to 15 residues. CDR3 in amino acids: CASSRTYSGANVLTF. DNA of the CDR3: TGTGCCAGCAGTAGGACATATTCTGGGGCCAACGTCCTGACTTTC.

This clone has only a few counts. The rearrangement uses TRBV29-1 and TRBJ2-7; 7 nucleotides align to TRBD2. Germline-derived CDR1 and CDR2 are SQVTM and ANQGSEA. V was pared by 4 bases and J by 0 bases, with 9 bases of the junction left unmatched. The CDR3 has 15 amino acids. CDR3 nucleotides: TGCAGCGTTGCATTGGGACGGACTAGCTCCTACGAGCAGTACTTC. It specifies CSVALGRTSSYEQYF.

This clone was found once. This sequence joins TRBV7-9 and TRBJ2-7, with TRBD2 identical over 9 bases. The germline V gene has CDR1 SEHNR and CDR2 FQNEAQ (reference sequence). The CDR3 contains 16 residues. J lost 2 bases, V lost 3 bases, and 8 bases had no gene match. Written as DNA, the CDR3 is TGTGCCAGCAGCTTCGAAATTAGCGGGAGCCCCTACGAGCAGTACTTC. Translation: CASSFEISGSPYEQYF. Looking up the rest from reference TRBV7-9 and TRBJ2-7 gives the full variable domain: DTGVSQNPRHKITKRGQNVTFRCDPISEHNRLYWYRQTLGQGPEFLTYFQNEAQLEKSRLLSDRFSAERPKGSFSTLEIQRTEQGDSAMYLCASSFEISGSPYEQYFGPGTRLTVT.

This clone occurred once. Mismatch with germline at one junction end may stem from a read error. The chain employs TRBV7-9 and TRBJ2-2, with TRBD2 matching 12 bases. The CDR3 contains 16 residues. Germline CDR1 reads SEHNR; CDR2 reads FQNEAQ (reference sequence). In nucleotides, the CDR3 is TGTTCCAGCTCATCTAGCGGGAGGGCCTTGTATGGGGAGCTGTTTTTT. Its protein product is CSSSSSGRALYGELFF.

This clone came up a few times. The chain joins TRBV2 to TRBJ2-6; TRBD1 agrees at 10 bases. Germline CDR1 is SNHLY and CDR2 is FYNNEI. The ends lost 9 bases at V and 2 bases at J; junction bases unmatched: 7. The CDR3 is made up of 16 amino acids. The CDR3 reads CASQVDRGAGANVLTF. In DNA form, the CDR3 reads TGTGCCAGTCAGGTGGACAGGGGGGCTGGGGCCAACGTCCTGACTTTC.

Remarks on this clone: The germline gene is not matched at one end of the junction; a read error may be the cause. Different DNA sequences within this sample yield the same CDR3. This chain joins TRBV7-2 and TRBJ1-6, with D perhaps TRBD1 (5 bases). The CDR3 covers 15 residues. CDR1 is SGHTA and CDR2 is FQGNSA in the germline V gene. The CDR3 DNA reads as TGTGCTAGCAGCTTAGCGGCAGGGAAGGACTCACCCCTCCACTTT. It is translated as CASSLAAGKDSPLHF.

The rearrangement joins TRBV28 to TRBJ1-1, with D perhaps TRBD1 (5 bases). The germline V gene encodes CDR1 MDHEN and CDR2 SYDVKM. Deletions cut 7 bases from V and 2 bases from J, with 14 bases between. This CDR3 has 14 residues. The DNA of the CDR3 is TGTGCCAGCACTAAAACGGGGGGTAACACTGAAGCTTTCTTT. It specifies CASTKTGGNTEAFF. Full variable domain (remainder filled in from reference TRBV28 and TRBJ1-1): DVKVTQSSRYLVKRTGEKVFLECVQDMDHENMFWYRQDPGLGLRLIYFSYDVKMKEKGDIPEGYSVSREKKERFSLILESASTNQTSMYLCASTKTGGNTEAFFGQGTRLTVV.

CDR3 in amino acids: CASRAYGADTQYF. The CDR3 DNA reads as TGTGCCAGCAGGGCCTACGGGGCAGATACGCAGTATTTT. The genes are TRBV6-1 and TRBJ2-3; D possibly corresponds to TRBD2 (5 bases). Trimming took 6 bases from V and 4 from J, leaving 11 bases between them. Germline V gene lookup returns CDR1 MNHNS and CDR2 SASEGT. CDR3 size: 13 residues.